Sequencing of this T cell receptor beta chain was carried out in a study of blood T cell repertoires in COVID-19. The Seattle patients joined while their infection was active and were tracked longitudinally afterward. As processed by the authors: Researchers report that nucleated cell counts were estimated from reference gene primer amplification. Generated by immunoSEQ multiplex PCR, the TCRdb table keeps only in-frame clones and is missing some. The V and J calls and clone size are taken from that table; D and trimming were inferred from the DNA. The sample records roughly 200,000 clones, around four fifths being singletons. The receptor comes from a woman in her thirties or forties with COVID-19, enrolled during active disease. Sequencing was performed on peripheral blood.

The CDR3 region is CASSTAGGVTREQFF. The CDR3 DNA sequence: TGTGCCAGCAGCACCGCCGGGGGGGTCACTAGGGAGCAGTTCTTC. The chain combines TRBV9 with TRBJ2-1, with 8 bases lining up with TRBD2. The CDR3 sequence is 15 residues long. Losses at the gene ends were 4 bases for V and 10 bases for J; bases not matched to a gene: 13. CDR1 SGDLS and CDR2 YYNGEE come from the germline V gene.